The clone carrying this T cell receptor (beta chain) was seen a few times. As yet, its antigen is unknown. These data belong to a study of identical twins. TCRdb redid the calling of the 5' RACE reads with MiXCR, one entry per CDR3 protein. Of some 760,000 distinct CDR3 sequences detected, about 18% appear once; the ten largest clones hold around 13%. The study's findings and limits: The study based its conclusions on cross-sectional statistical analysis and did not follow the same donors. Models underpredicted monozygotic twin sharing of out-of-frame TCR alpha.

These data also featured in a second study, about T cells expressing NK-cell markers. From that paper: A handful of donors showed these clonotypes also leading the CD3+CD56-NKG2C+ fraction.

The sequence derives from a woman younger than 35 in good health. The sample taken for sequencing was PBMCs.

In DNA, the CDR3 is TGCAGCGTTGATGAACCGGGACCGAACTACGAGCAGTACTTC. Translation: CSVDEPGPNYEQYF. The chain has TRBV29-1 and TRBJ2-7; D is possibly TRBD1 or TRBD2 (5 bases each). CDR3 length equals 14 residues. Germline V gene data show CDR1 as SQVTM and CDR2 as ANQGSEA. Trimming removed 3 bases from V and 3 bases from J, with 15 bases in between.